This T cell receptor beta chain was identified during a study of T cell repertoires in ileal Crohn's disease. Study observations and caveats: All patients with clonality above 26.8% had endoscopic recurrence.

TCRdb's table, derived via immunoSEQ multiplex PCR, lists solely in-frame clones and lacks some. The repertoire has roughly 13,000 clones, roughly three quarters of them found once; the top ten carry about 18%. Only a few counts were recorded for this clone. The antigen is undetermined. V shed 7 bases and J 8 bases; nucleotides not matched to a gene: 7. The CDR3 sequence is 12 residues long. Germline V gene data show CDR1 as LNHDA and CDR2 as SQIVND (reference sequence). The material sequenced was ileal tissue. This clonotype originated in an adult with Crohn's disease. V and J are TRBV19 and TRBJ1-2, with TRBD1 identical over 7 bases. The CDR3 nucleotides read TGTGCCAGTAATGACAGGGTAGGCGGCTACACCTTC. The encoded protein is CASNDRVGGYTF. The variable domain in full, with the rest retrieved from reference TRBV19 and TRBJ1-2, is DGGITQSPKYLFRKEGQNVTLSCEQNLNHDAMYWYRQDPGQGLRLIYYSQIVNDFQKGDIAEGYSVSREKKESFPLTVTSAQKNPTAFYLCASNDRVGGYTFGSGTRLTVV.